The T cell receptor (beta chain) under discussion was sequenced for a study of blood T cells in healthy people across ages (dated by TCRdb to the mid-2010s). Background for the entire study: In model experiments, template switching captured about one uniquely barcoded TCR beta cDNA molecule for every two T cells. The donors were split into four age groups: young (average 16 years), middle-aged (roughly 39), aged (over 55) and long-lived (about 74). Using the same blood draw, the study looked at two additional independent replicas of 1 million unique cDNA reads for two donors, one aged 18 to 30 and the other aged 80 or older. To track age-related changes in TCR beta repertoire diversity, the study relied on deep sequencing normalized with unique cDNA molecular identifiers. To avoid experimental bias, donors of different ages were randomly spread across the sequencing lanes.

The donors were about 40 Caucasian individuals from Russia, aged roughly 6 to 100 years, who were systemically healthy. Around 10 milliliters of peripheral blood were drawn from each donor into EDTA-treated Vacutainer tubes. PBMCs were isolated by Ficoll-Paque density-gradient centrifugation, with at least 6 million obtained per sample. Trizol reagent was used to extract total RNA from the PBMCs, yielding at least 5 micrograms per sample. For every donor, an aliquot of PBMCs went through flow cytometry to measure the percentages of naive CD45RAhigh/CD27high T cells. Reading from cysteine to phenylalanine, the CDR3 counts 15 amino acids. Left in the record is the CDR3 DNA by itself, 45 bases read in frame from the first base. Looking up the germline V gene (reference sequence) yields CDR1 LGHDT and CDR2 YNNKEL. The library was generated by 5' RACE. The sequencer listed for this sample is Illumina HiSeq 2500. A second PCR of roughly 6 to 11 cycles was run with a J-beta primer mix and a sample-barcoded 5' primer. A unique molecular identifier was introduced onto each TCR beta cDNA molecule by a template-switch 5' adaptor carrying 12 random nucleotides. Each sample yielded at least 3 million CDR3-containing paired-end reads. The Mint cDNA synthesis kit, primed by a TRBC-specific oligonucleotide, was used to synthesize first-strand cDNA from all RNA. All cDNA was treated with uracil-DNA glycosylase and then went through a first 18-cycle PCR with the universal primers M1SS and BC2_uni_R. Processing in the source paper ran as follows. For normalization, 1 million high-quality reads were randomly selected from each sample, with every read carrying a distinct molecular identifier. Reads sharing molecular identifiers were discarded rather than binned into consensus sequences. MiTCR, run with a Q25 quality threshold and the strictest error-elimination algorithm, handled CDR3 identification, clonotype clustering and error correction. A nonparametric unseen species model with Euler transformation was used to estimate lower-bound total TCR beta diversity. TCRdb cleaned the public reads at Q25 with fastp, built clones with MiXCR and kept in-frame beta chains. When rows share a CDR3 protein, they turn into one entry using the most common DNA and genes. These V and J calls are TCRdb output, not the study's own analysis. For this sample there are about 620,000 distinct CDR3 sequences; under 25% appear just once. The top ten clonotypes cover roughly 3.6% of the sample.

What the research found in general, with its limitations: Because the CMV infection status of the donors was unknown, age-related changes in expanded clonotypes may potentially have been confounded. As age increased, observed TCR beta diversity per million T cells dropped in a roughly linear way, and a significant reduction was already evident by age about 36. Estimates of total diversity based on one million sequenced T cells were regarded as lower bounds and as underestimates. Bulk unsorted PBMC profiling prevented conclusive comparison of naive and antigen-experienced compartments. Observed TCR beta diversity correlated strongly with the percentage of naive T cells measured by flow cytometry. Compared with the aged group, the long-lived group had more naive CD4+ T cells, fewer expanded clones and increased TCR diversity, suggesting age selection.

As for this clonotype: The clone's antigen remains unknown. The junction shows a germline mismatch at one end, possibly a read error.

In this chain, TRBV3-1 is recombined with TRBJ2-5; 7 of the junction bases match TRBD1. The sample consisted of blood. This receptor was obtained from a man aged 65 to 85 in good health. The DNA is TGTGCCAGCAGCCCCTTTAGGACAGGAGGAGAGACCCGGTACTTC. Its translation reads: CASSPFRTGGETRYF.